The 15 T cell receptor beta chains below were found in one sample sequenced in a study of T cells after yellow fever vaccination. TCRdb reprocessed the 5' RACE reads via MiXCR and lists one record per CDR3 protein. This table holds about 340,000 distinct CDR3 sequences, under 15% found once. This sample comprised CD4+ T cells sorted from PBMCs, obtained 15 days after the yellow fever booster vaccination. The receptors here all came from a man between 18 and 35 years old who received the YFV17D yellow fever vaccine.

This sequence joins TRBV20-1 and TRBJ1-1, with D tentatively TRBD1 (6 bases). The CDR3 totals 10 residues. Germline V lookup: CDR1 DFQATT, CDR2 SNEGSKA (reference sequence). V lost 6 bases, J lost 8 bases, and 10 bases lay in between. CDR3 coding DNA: TGCAGTGCCAGGGGCCGGGAAGCTTTCTTT. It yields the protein CSARGREAFF.

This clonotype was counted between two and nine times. The CDR3 spells CASSQKDTDTQYF. CDR3 coding DNA: TGCGCCAGCAGCCAAAAGGACACAGATACGCAGTATTTT. The chain couples TRBV4-1 to TRBJ2-3; D gene ambiguous. In germline, CDR1 is MGHRA, CDR2 YSYEKL. Trimming took 2 bases from V and 2 from J, leaving 5 bases between them. This CDR3 is 13 amino acids long.

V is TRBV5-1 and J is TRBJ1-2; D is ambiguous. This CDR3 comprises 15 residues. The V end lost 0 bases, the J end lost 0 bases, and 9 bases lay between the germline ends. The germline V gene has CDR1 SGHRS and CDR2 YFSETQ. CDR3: CASSLEVPANYGYTF. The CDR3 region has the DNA TGCGCCAGCAGCTTGGAGGTTCCAGCTAACTATGGCTACACCTTC.

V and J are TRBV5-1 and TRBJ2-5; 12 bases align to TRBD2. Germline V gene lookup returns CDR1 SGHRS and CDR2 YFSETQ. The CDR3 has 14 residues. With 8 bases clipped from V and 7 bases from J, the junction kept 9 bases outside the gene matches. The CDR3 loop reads CASRTSGAEGTQYF. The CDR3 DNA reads TGCGCCAGTAGGACTAGCGGGGCCGAGGGGACCCAGTACTTC.

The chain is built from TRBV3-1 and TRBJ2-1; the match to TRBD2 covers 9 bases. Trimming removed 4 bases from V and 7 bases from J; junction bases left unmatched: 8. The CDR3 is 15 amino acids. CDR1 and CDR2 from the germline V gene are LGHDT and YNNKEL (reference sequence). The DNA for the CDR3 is TGTGCCAGCAGCCGGTCTAGCGGGGTGGTTAATGAGCAGTTCTTC. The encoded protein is CASSRSSGVVNEQFF.

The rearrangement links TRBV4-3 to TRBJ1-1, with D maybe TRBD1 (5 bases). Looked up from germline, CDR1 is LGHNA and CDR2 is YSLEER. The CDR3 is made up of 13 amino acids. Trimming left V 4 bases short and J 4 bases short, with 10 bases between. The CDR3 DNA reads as TGCGCCAGCAGCCGGGTGCAGGGCACTGAAGCTTTCTTT. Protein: CASSRVQGTEAFF.

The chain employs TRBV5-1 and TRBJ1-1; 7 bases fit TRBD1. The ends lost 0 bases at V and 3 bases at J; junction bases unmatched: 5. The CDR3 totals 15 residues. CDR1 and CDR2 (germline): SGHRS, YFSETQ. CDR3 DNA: TGCGCCAGCAGCTTGGCCCTTGACAGGGACACTGAAGCTTTCTTT. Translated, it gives CASSLALDRDTEAFF.

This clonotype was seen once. CDR3 residues: CASSPTGDRTDTQYF. CDR3 nucleotides: TGTGCCAGCAGCCCTACAGGGGACCGCACAGATACGCAGTATTTT. The chain links TRBV7-2 to TRBJ2-3; 7 bases fit TRBD1. The CDR3 has 15 amino acids. Trimming at V came to 5 bases and at J to 1 base, leaving 6 bases not matched to a gene. Per germline, CDR1 SGHTA and CDR2 FQGNSA.

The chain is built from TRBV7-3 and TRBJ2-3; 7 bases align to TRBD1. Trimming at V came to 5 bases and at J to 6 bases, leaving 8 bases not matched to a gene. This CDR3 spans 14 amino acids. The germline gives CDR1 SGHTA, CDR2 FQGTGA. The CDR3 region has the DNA TGTGCCAGCAGCCTTAGGGGGCGCGACGATACGCAGTATTTT. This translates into CASSLRGRDDTQYF.

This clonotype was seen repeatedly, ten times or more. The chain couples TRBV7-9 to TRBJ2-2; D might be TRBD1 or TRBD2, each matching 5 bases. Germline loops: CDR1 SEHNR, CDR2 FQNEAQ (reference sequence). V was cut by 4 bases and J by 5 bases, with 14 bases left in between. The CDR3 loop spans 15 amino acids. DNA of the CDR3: TGTGCCAGCAGCTCTGGGTCAGGGAGAACCGGGGAGCTGTTTTTT. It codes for CASSSGSGRTGELFF.

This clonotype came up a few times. CDR3 in amino acids: CSARDPVGGTEAFF. In DNA, the CDR3 is TGCAGTGCTAGAGATCCCGTCGGCGGCACTGAAGCTTTCTTT. The J gene is TRBJ1-1, the V gene TRBV20-1, with unresolved D. Germline CDR1 is DFQATT and CDR2 is SNEGSKA (reference sequence). The CDR3 loop spans 14 amino acids. With 0 bases removed from V and 4 bases from J, the gap between germline ends came to 12 bases.

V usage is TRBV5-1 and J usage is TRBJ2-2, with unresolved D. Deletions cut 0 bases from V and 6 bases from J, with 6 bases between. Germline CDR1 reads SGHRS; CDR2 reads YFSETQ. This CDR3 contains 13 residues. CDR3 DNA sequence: TGCGCCAGCAGCTTGGGAATCCCCGGGGAGCTGTTTTTT. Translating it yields CASSLGIPGELFF.

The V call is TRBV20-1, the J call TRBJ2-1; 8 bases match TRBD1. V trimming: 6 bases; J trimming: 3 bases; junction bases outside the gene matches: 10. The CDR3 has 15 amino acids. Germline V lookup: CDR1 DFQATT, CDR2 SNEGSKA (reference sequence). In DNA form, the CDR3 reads TGCAGTGCAGCCCCAGGGACAGGTGGCTACAATGAGCAGTTCTTC. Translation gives CSAAPGTGGYNEQFF.

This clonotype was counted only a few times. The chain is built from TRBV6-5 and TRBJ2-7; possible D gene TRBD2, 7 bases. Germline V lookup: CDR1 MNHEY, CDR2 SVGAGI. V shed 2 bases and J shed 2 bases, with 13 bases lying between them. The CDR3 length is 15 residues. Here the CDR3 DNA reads TGTGCCAGCAGTTACCGGACGGGGGGCGCCTACGAGCAGTACGTC. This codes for CASSYRTGGAYEQYV.

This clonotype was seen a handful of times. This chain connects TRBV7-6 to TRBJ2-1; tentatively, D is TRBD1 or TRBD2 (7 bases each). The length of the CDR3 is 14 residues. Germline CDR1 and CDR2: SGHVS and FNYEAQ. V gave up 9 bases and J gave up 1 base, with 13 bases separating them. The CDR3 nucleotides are TGTGCCAGTACCAGGGGGGGATCCTACAATGAGCAGTTCTTC. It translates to CASTRGGSYNEQFF. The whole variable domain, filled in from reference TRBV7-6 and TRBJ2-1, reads GAGVSQSPRYKVTKRGQDVALRCDPISGHVSLYWYRQALGQGPEFLTYFNYEAQQDKSGLPNDRFSAERPEGSISTLTIQRTEQRDSAMYRCASTRGGSYNEQFFGPGTRLTVL.